Shown below are 28 T cell receptor beta chains from a single sample sequenced in a study of T-cell memory formation after mild COVID-19. One entry per CDR3 protein results from TCRdb running MiXCR on the 5' RACE reads. The sample lists roughly 450,000 distinct CDR3 sequences; about 20% were seen once. The sample comprised PBMCs or a T cell subset sorted from them (not recorded which). The receptors originated from an adult woman who had mild COVID-19 (a few samples of this study predate the infection). Cell type and time point are not known.

This CDR3 reads CASSQDRGILETQYF. For the CDR3, the DNA is TGTGCCAGCAGCCAAGACAGGGGGATTTTGGAGACCCAGTACTTC. This chain uses TRBV7-2 with TRBJ2-5; 9 nucleotides match TRBD1. Looked up from germline, CDR1 is SGHTA and CDR2 is FQGNSA. V gave up 5 bases and J gave up 5 bases; unmatched junction bases: 9. The CDR3 is made up of 15 amino acids.

This sequence joins TRBV24-1 and TRBJ1-2, with D hard to call. CDR3 length: 13 amino acids. From germline, CDR1 is KGHDR and CDR2 SFDVKD. Trimming left V 7 bases short and J 0 bases short, with 8 bases between. Written as DNA, the CDR3 is TGTGCCACCAGCCAAAGATCTAACTATGGCTACACCTTC. Translation: CATSQRSNYGYTF.

The gene calls are TRBV27 and TRBJ1-2; perhaps TRBD1 as D (5 bases). The CDR3 is made up of 15 amino acids. V was pared by 5 bases and J by 4 bases, with 17 bases between. Germline V CDR1 and CDR2: MNHEY, SMNVEV (reference sequence). CDR3 sequence (DNA): TGTGCCAGCAGTCCACCCGGCAGGGTCGGCTATGGCTACACCTTC. Protein sequence: CASSPPGRVGYGYTF.

This chain links TRBV6-2 or TRBV6-3 with TRBJ2-1; D perhaps matches TRBD2 (5 bases). The CDR3 is 15 amino acids. The V end lost 5 bases, the J end lost 3 bases, and 14 bases lay between the germline ends. Germline V gives CDR1 MNHEY, CDR2 SVGEGT. In DNA, the CDR3 is TGTGCCAGCAGTGGAAGGAGACTATACTACAATGAGCAGTTCTTC. Protein product: CASSGRRLYYNEQFF.

The chain joins TRBV20-1 to TRBJ2-7; the match to TRBD2 covers 12 bases. CDR3 size: 15 residues. Germline trimming cut 6 bases from V and 1 base from J; bases unmatched to any gene: 7. Germline CDR1 reads DFQATT; CDR2 reads SNEGSKA (reference sequence). This CDR3 reads CSADPGLAGSYEQYF. For the CDR3, the DNA is TGCAGTGCGGATCCGGGACTAGCGGGTTCCTACGAGCAGTACTTC.

This clonotype was seen a handful of times. V usage is TRBV20-1 and J usage is TRBJ2-1; no clear D gene. The CDR3 runs to 10 residues. The V gene lost 3 bases and the J gene lost 7 bases, with 4 bases spanning the gap. Germline loops: CDR1 DFQATT, CDR2 SNEGSKA (reference sequence). The CDR3 DNA reads as TGCAGTGCTAGTAGAAATGAGCAGTTCTTC. Translating gives CSASRNEQFF.

The rearrangement links TRBV6-6 to TRBJ1-5, with D maybe TRBD1 (5 bases). There are 14 residues in the CDR3. CDR1 is MNHNY, CDR2 SVGAGI, per germline (reference sequence). Trimming pared 8 bases from V and 7 bases from J, leaving 18 bases between. Here the CDR3 DNA reads TGTGCCAGCCAGTTAACGGGGGAGAACCAGCCCCAGCATTTT. Translation: CASQLTGENQPQHF.

In this sample, this clonotype turned up a few times. V is TRBV11-2 and J is TRBJ1-5; the match to TRBD1 covers 11 bases. After removal of 1 base from V and 7 bases from J, the junction contained 6 bases not matched to a gene. This CDR3 is 16 amino acids long. Germline values: CDR1 SGHAT, CDR2 FQNNGV. This CDR3 reads CASSLGTGGRGQPQHF. DNA for the CDR3: TGTGCCAGCAGCTTAGGGACAGGGGGCAGAGGGCAGCCCCAGCATTTT.

This clonotype was counted between two and nine times. The rearrangement uses TRBV12-3 or TRBV12-4 and TRBJ1-2, with D unclear. The CDR3 has 12 residues. V dropped 1 base and J dropped 8 bases, with 8 bases sitting between them. This chain's CDR3 is CASSLGLGGYTF. The CDR3 DNA reads TGTGCCAGCAGTTTAGGCCTCGGAGGCTACACCTTC.

This clonotype has a count of ten or more. Relative to the germline gene, one junction end is altered; a read error may explain this. The genes are TRBV5-1 and TRBJ2-2, with D hard to call. The CDR3 loop spans 14 amino acids. Germline CDR1 and CDR2: SGHRS and YFSETQ. CDR3 in amino acids: CASSLAPNTGELFF. The CDR3 coding sequence is TGTGCCAGCAGCTTGGCGCCAAACACCGGGGAGCTGTTTTTT.

In regard to this clonotype: A much larger clone differs by one base, so this may be a read error. CDR3 region: CASSAVGETQYF. CDR3 DNA sequence: TGTGCCAGCAGCGCAGTTGGGGAGACCCAGTACTTC. The chain employs TRBV7-6 and TRBJ2-5; no firm D call. V gave up 5 bases and J gave up 5 bases, with 9 bases separating them. Germline V gene sequence: CDR1 SGHVS, CDR2 FNYEAQ. The CDR3 is made up of 12 amino acids.

The chain couples TRBV12-3 or TRBV12-4 to TRBJ1-5; weak D call: TRBD1 (6 bases). The V end was cut by 6 bases, the J end by 7 bases, with 19 bases between. The CDR3 is made up of 15 amino acids. CDR3 nucleotide sequence: TGTGCCAGCAGACCCTGGGGGGGGGCCGGGCAGCCCCAGCATTTT. This gives the protein CASRPWGGAGQPQHF.

This sequence joins TRBV24-1 and TRBJ2-7; tentatively, D is TRBD1 or TRBD2 (8 bases each). This CDR3 has 18 amino acids. The ends were cut back, 4 bases at V and 7 bases at J, with 28 bases in the middle. Germline V CDR1 and CDR2: KGHDR, SFDVKD. The CDR3 region is CATSEDRGTTNGRGEQYF. The CDR3 DNA follows: TGTGCCACCAGTGAAGACAGGGGAACTACGAACGGGAGGGGAGAGCAGTACTTC.

This clonotype has only a few counts. The CDR3 sequence is CASRGTGNSYEQYF. The CDR3 bases are TGTGCCAGCAGAGGGACAGGGAATTCCTACGAGCAGTACTTC. The V and J genes are TRBV12-3 or TRBV12-4 and TRBJ2-7; 9 bases fit TRBD1. The J segment lost 1 base and the V segment lost 6 bases, leaving 4 bases of the junction unmatched. CDR3 length: 14 residues.

There are a few counts of this clonotype. This chain connects TRBV6-5 to TRBJ1-1, with D tentatively TRBD1 (6 bases). V lost 6 bases and J 6 bases, leaving 20 bases between the germline ends. CDR1 is MNHEY and CDR2 is SVGAGI in the germline V gene. The CDR3 has 15 residues. The CDR3: CASRQREGGFAEAFF. As DNA, the CDR3 is TGTGCCAGCAGACAACGCGAGGGGGGCTTCGCTGAAGCTTTCTTT.

This clonotype was counted a few times. V is TRBV7-2 and J is TRBJ2-2, with 8 positions matching TRBD1. Germline CDR1 reads SGHTA; CDR2 reads FQGNSA. CDR3 length equals 14 residues. With V trimmed by 5 bases and J by 8 bases, 7 bases remained unmatched. CDR3 DNA: TGTGCCAGCAGCCAGGGACAGGCCAGGGGGGAGCTGTTTTTT. It encodes CASSQGQARGELFF. Variable domain in full (rest from reference TRBV7-2 and TRBJ2-2): GAGVSQSPSNKVTEKGKDVELRCDPISGHTALYWYRQSLGQGLEFLIYFQGNSAPDKSGLPSDRFSAERTGGSVSTLTIQRTQQEDSAVYLCASSQGQARGELFFGEGSRLTVL.

This clonotype was found a few times. This chain joins TRBV12-3 or TRBV12-4 and TRBJ2-1; unclear D gene. The CDR3 contains 15 residues. Trimming took 3 bases from V and 0 from J, leaving 9 bases between them. The CDR3 loop reads CASSFGRTSYNEQFF. The CDR3 bases are TGTGCCAGCAGTTTTGGCAGGACCTCCTACAATGAGCAGTTCTTC.

This chain connects TRBV7-6 to TRBJ2-2; D may be TRBD1 (6 bases). This CDR3 is built from 15 residues. Trimming took 4 bases from V and 6 from J, leaving 15 bases between them. CDR1 is SGHVS, CDR2 FNYEAQ, per germline. The CDR3 loop reads CASSSPRGYAGELFF. In DNA, the CDR3 is TGTGCCAGCAGCTCACCAAGGGGGTATGCCGGGGAGCTGTTTTTT. Supplemented by reference TRBV7-6 and TRBJ2-2, the full variable domain reads GAGVSQSPRYKVTKRGQDVALRCDPISGHVSLYWYRQALGQGPEFLTYFNYEAQQDKSGLPNDRFSAERPEGSISTLTIQRTEQRDSAMYRCASSSPRGYAGELFFGEGSRLTVL.

The sample holds a few counts of this clonotype. This sequence joins TRBV2 and TRBJ1-2, with D perhaps matching TRBD1 (5 bases). Trimming took 2 bases from V and 4 from J, leaving 17 bases between them. The CDR3 contains 16 residues. Per germline, CDR1 SNHLY and CDR2 FYNNEI. Here the CDR3 reads CASSETRQGIGYGYTF. CDR3 DNA: TGTGCCAGCAGTGAAACGAGGCAGGGCATTGGCTATGGCTACACCTTC.

This clonotype showed up just a few times. The DNA for the CDR3 is TGTGCCAGCACCGACGTGGGGTTGAACACTGAAGCTTTCTTT. Translated, it gives CASTDVGLNTEAFF. The V call is TRBV7-9, the J call TRBJ1-1, with D unclear. The CDR3 is 14 amino acids. V was trimmed by 7 bases and J by 0 bases, leaving 12 bases between them. Germline lookup yields CDR1 SEHNR and CDR2 FQNEAQ (reference sequence).

The V and J genes are TRBV5-6 and TRBJ2-1, with TRBD1 identical over 8 bases. This CDR3 is 14 amino acids long. Unmatched junction bases numbered 8, after V lost 3 bases and J lost 9 bases. CDR1 is SGHDT and CDR2 is YYEEEE in the germline V gene. CDR3 sequence (DNA): TGTGCCAGCAGCTCGGGACAGGCCGACATTGAGCAGTTCTTC. This encodes CASSSGQADIEQFF. The full variable domain, its missing parts supplied by reference TRBV5-6 and TRBJ2-1, is DAGVTQSPTHLIKTRGQQVTLRCSPKSGHDTVSWYQQALGQGPQFIFQYYEEEERQRGNFPDRFSGHQFPNYSSELNVNALLLGDSALYLCASSSGQADIEQFFGPGTRLTVL.

This clonotype was recorded only once. The chain is built from TRBV12-3 or TRBV12-4 and TRBJ1-2, with 8 positions matching TRBD1. This CDR3 contains 14 residues. V lost 7 bases to trimming and J lost 8 bases; unmatched junction nucleotides: 12. Here the CDR3 reads CASTTGTGGEGYTF. In nucleotides, the CDR3 is TGTGCCAGCACCACCGGAACAGGGGGAGAAGGCTACACCTTC.

This clonotype was seen a few times. V usage is TRBV5-1 and J usage is TRBJ2-5; D is possibly TRBD1 (5 bases). This CDR3 is 14 amino acids long. The V end was cut by 1 base, the J end by 3 bases, with 10 bases between. CDR1 SGHRS and CDR2 YFSETQ come from the germline V gene. The CDR3 reads CASSLPRDEETQYF. Written as DNA, the CDR3 is TGCGCCAGCAGCTTGCCCAGGGATGAAGAGACCCAGTACTTC. Based on the CDR3 plus reference TRBV5-1 and TRBJ2-5, the full variable domain is KAGVTQTPRYLIKTRGQQVTLSCSPISGHRSVSWYQQTPGQGLQFLFEYFSETQRNKGNFPGRFSGRQFSNSRSEMNVSTLELGDSALYLCASSLPRDEETQYFGPGTRLLVL.

In nucleotides, the CDR3 is TGTGCCAGCAGCTTCGGACTACACAATGAGCAGTTCTTC. It yields the protein CASSFGLHNEQFF. The chain links TRBV12-3 or TRBV12-4 to TRBJ2-1, with a possible D match to TRBD2 (6 bases). The V end was cut by 6 bases, the J end by 5 bases, with 11 bases between. The CDR3 is 13 amino acids.

This clonotype was picked up many times. The chain recombines TRBV11-2 with TRBJ1-1; no clear D. Germline V gives CDR1 SGHAT, CDR2 FQNNGV. V was cut by 2 bases and J by 0 bases, with 7 bases left in between. This CDR3 region has 14 residues. The DNA of the CDR3 is TGTGCCAGCAGCTTAAAGGGAATGAACACTGAAGCTTTCTTT. Encoded protein: CASSLKGMNTEAFF.

This clonotype has more than one count but fewer than ten. The rearrangement uses TRBV12-3 or TRBV12-4 and TRBJ1-3; D possibly corresponds to TRBD1 (5 bases). CDR3 length equals 18 residues. Trimming took 0 bases from V and 0 from J, leaving 15 bases between them. The CDR3, as DNA: TGTGCCAGCAGTTTAGCGGGGGAAGGTTATTCCTCTGGAAACACCATATATTTT. Translated: CASSLAGEGYSSGNTIYF.

This chain uses TRBV30 with TRBJ1-4; D uncertain. The CDR3 length is 11 residues. In germline, CDR1 is GTSNPN, CDR2 SVGIG (reference sequence). The V end was cut by 3 bases, the J end by 8 bases, with 7 bases between. In DNA, the CDR3 is TGTGCCTGGAGACAGACAGAAAAACTGTTTTTT. Its translation: CAWRQTEKLFF.

This clonotype was counted only a few times. The chain links TRBV12-3 or TRBV12-4 to TRBJ2-1, with 11 nucleotides matching TRBD2. CDR3 length equals 18 residues. V shed 1 base, J shed 8 bases, and the junction held 13 bases outside the gene matches. The chain's CDR3 is CASSLDGGTSGVGDEQFF. The CDR3 nucleotides read TGTGCCAGCAGTTTAGACGGGGGGACTAGCGGAGTAGGGGATGAGCAGTTCTTC.